The 20 T cell receptor beta chains below come from one sample, sequenced in a study of spatial heterogeneity in lung cancer. Time point given: blood at routine non-recurrence follow-up after resection. A single record per CDR3 protein comes from TCRdb applying MiXCR to the 5' RACE reads. The profile shows 650 to 800 distinct CDR3 sequences, more than 60% of them singletons. The sample consisted of PBMCs, taken at follow-up. The receptors shown here come from a female donor with early-stage non-small cell lung cancer.

Of note for this clonotype: A library made for alpha chains picked up this beta chain off target, so its size means little. This sequence joins TRBV4-3 and TRBJ2-7, with no clear D. In germline, CDR1 is LGHNA, CDR2 YSLEER. The CDR3 totals 13 residues. Trimming shortened V by 1 base and J by 3 bases, and 7 bases separated the two germline ends. In nucleotides, the CDR3 is TGCGCCAGCAGCCAAGTAGAAGTCTACGAGCAGTACGTC. It codes for CASSQVEVYEQYV.

The table lists this clonotype with a few counts. This beta chain is an off-target read within a library intended for alpha chains, so its frequency means little. The chain couples TRBV2 to TRBJ2-3; D not resolved. Trimming removed 4 bases from V and 4 bases from J, with 6 bases in between. CDR3 length: 12 residues. Germline-derived CDR1 and CDR2 are SNHLY and FYNNEI. The CDR3 loop is CASSVSPDTQYF. The CDR3 nucleotides are TGTGCCAGCAGTGTCTCCCCAGATACGCAGTATTTT. Full variable domain (rest looked up from reference TRBV2 and TRBJ2-3): EPEVTQTPSHQVTQMGQEVILRCVPISNHLYFYWYRQILGQKVEFLVSFYNNEISEKSEIFDDQFSVERPDGSNFTLKIRSTKLEDSAMYFCASSVSPDTQYFGPGTRLTVL.

On this clonotype itself: This beta chain is a stray sequence in a library constructed for alpha chains; its clone size is not meaningful. The rearrangement uses TRBV7-8 and TRBJ2-4, with D unresolved. Germline V gene data show CDR1 as SGHVS and CDR2 as FQNEAQ. V was trimmed by 5 bases and J by 0 bases, leaving 5 bases between them. CDR3 length equals 13 residues. This CDR3 is CASSQLAKNIQYF. CDR3 nucleotide sequence: TGTGCCAGCAGCCAGCTAGCCAAAAACATTCAGTACTTC.

In regard to this clonotype: Within a library made for alpha chains, this beta chain is off target, and its count is uninformative. The V and J genes are TRBV5-1 and TRBJ2-5, with a weak D call TRBD2 (6 bases). Trimming removed 4 bases at V and 0 bases at J, with 13 bases between. This CDR3 has 15 amino acids. Germline-derived CDR1 and CDR2 are SGHRS and YFSETQ. CDR3 nucleotide sequence: TGCGCCAGCAGCGGGGCGGCGGGGCACCAAGAGACCCAGTACTTC. It encodes CASSGAAGHQETQYF.

Remarks on this clonotype: This beta chain appears as a stray read in a library generated for alpha chains; its size is not informative. J is TRBJ2-1 and V is TRBV19; 11 bases match TRBD2. This CDR3 is built from 14 residues. With V trimmed by 5 bases and J by 7 bases, 4 bases remained unmatched. Germline lookup yields CDR1 LNHDA and CDR2 SQIVND (reference sequence). The CDR3 DNA reads as TGTGCCAGTAGTGCCGGGACTAGCGGTAATGAGCAGTTCTTC. Its protein is CASSAGTSGNEQFF.

This clonotype came up a few times. This beta chain is off target for a library built for alpha chains, so its abundance means little. The rearrangement uses TRBV15 and TRBJ2-7; 9 bases fit TRBD1. Germline V CDR1 and CDR2: LNHNV, YYDKDF (reference sequence). The CDR3 runs 14 residues. Losses at the gene ends were 3 bases for V and 7 bases for J; bases not matched to a gene: 7. The CDR3 sequence: CATSSTGTGREQYF. Here the CDR3 DNA reads TGTGCCACCAGCAGCACCGGGACAGGGAGGGAGCAGTACTTC.

As concerns this clonotype: The library was prepared for alpha chains; this beta chain is a stray read, so its frequency means little. The rearrangement links TRBV30 to TRBJ2-3; D not resolved. The CDR3 covers 11 residues. V was cut by 3 bases and J by 4 bases, with 5 bases left in between. Germline CDR1 and CDR2: GTSNPN and SVGIG (reference sequence). The DNA of the CDR3 is TGTGCCTGGAGCGGCGCAGATACGCAGTATTTT. It specifies CAWSGADTQYF.

As regards this clonotype: Because this beta chain is a stray read in a library intended to capture alpha chains, its abundance should not be given much weight. The J gene is TRBJ2-2, the V gene TRBV19, with no clear D. Between the trimmed V and J ends, which lost 6 bases and 2 bases, there was a span of 10 bases. CDR3 length equals 14 residues. Looked up from germline, CDR1 is LNHDA and CDR2 is SQIVND (reference sequence). CDR3 nucleotides: TGTGCCAGTAGCCTCGACCGTAACACCGGGGAGCTGTTTTTT. Protein: CASSLDRNTGELFF.

As regards this clonotype: A library prepared for alpha chains yielded this beta chain as an off-target read; its size is of little meaning. The genes are TRBV24-1 and TRBJ2-2, with a tentative D call TRBD1 (6 bases). The CDR3 covers 13 residues. Between the trimmed V and J ends, which lost 10 bases and 1 base, there was a span of 9 bases. Germline CDR1 KGHDR, CDR2 SFDVKD. The CDR3 DNA sequence: TGTGCCACATTGGGACAGAACACCGGGGAGCTGTTTTTT. Its protein is CATLGQNTGELFF.

In regard to this clonotype: A library prepared for alpha chains yielded this beta chain as an off-target read; its size is of little meaning. V gene TRBV29-1 combines with J gene TRBJ2-1; either TRBD1 or TRBD2 may supply D (6 bases each). CDR3 length: 15 residues. Germline CDR1 reads SQVTM; CDR2 reads ANQGSEA. V shed 3 bases and J shed 4 bases, with 16 bases lying between them. This chain's CDR3 is CSVDGGAGVYNEQFF. The CDR3 DNA follows: TGCAGCGTTGACGGGGGCGCGGGTGTTTACAATGAGCAGTTCTTC.

This clonotype came up a few times. A library prepared for alpha chains yielded this beta chain as an off-target read; its size is of little meaning. The genes are TRBV29-1 and TRBJ2-5; a possible D gene is TRBD2 (7 bases). Trimming left V 7 bases short and J 9 bases short, with 18 bases between. CDR1 is SQVTM, CDR2 ANQGSEA, per germline. The CDR3 length is 12 residues. This CDR3 is CSALQGREAQYF. The CDR3 DNA is TGCAGCGCTCTACAGGGACGGGAGGCCCAGTACTTC.

Concerning this clonotype itself: Because this beta chain is a stray read in a library intended to capture alpha chains, its abundance should not be given much weight. V gene TRBV28 combines with J gene TRBJ2-1, with no clear D. Trimming took 6 bases from V and 8 from J, leaving 8 bases between them. CDR3 length: 11 residues. The germline V gene encodes CDR1 MDHEN and CDR2 SYDVKM. CDR3 protein: CASSPRDEQFF. CDR3 DNA sequence: TGTGCCAGCAGCCCCCGAGATGAGCAGTTCTTC.

Note on this clonotype: Being off target in a library aimed at alpha chains, this beta chain has a size of little meaning. The chain carries TRBV6-2 or TRBV6-3 and TRBJ2-3; D not resolved. Trimming took off 5 bases at V and 2 bases at J, with 5 bases between the two ends. The CDR3 sequence is 12 residues long. Germline V gene data show CDR1 as MNHEY and CDR2 as SVGEGT. CDR3 coding DNA: TGTGCCAGCAGTCGAACCACAGATACGCAGTATTTT. It yields the protein CASSRTTDTQYF.

As to this clonotype: This beta chain is an off-target read within a library intended for alpha chains, so its frequency means little. The chain employs TRBV7-3 and TRBJ2-1; 8 nucleotides align to TRBD1. Germline V gives CDR1 SGHTA, CDR2 FQGTGA. This CDR3 has 15 amino acids. J was trimmed by 6 bases and V by 4 bases; bases with no gene match: 8. CDR3 residues: CASSSFTGGRNEQFF. DNA of the CDR3: TGTGCCAGCAGCTCGTTCACAGGGGGTCGCAATGAGCAGTTCTTC.

As for this clonotype: This beta chain appears as a stray read in a library generated for alpha chains; its size is not informative. The chain links TRBV28 to TRBJ2-1; D not certain. Per the germline V gene, CDR1 is MDHEN and CDR2 is SYDVKM. The CDR3 totals 15 residues. V was clipped by 6 bases and J by 2 bases, with 14 bases between them. CDR3 sequence (DNA): TGTGCCAGCAGCCCCCCGGTACGCCCCTACAATGAGCAGTTCTTC. Translation: CASSPPVRPYNEQFF.

About this clonotype: This beta chain is an unintended read in a library built for alpha chains; its size means little. The chain uses TRBV5-1 and TRBJ2-5; D is uncertain. The CDR3 spans 14 residues. Germline assignment: CDR1 SGHRS and CDR2 YFSETQ. The V gene lost 4 bases and the J gene lost 5 bases, with 15 bases spanning the gap. Written as DNA, the CDR3 is TGCGCCAGCAGCCCCTCCGGCGTTGCGGAGACCCAGTACTTC. Protein sequence: CASSPSGVAETQYF.

Worth noting for this clonotype: A library made for alpha chains picked up this beta chain off target, so its size means little. This chain connects TRBV7-2 to TRBJ1-2; D not resolved. This CDR3 has 14 amino acids. Germline values: CDR1 SGHTA, CDR2 FQGNSA. V dropped 7 bases and J dropped 4 bases, with 16 bases sitting between them. The CDR3 here is CASKPTGRSYGYTF. CDR3 nucleotides: TGTGCCAGCAAGCCAACTGGGCGCAGCTATGGCTACACCTTC.

The sample holds a few counts of this clonotype. This beta chain came through as a stray read in a library set up for alpha chains, and its size says little. The gene calls are TRBV5-1 and TRBJ2-7; D is undetermined. The V gene lost 0 bases and the J gene lost 6 bases, with 7 bases spanning the gap. The CDR3 covers 12 residues. The germline gives CDR1 SGHRS, CDR2 YFSETQ. CDR3 in amino acids: CASSLEAPEQYF. The CDR3 DNA reads as TGCGCCAGCAGCTTGGAAGCACCCGAGCAGTACTTC.

Regarding this clonotype: Since it is a stray read in a library aimed at alpha chains, this beta chain has a size that is not meaningful. V usage is TRBV20-1 and J usage is TRBJ2-3; 7 bases are a match to TRBD1. Germline CDR1 and CDR2: DFQATT and SNEGSKA (reference sequence). V lost 1 base to trimming and J lost 0 bases; unmatched junction nucleotides: 7. The CDR3 length is 16 residues. CDR3 residues: CSARGPRGLSTDTQYF. The CDR3 DNA is TGCAGTGCTAGAGGACCGAGGGGGCTGAGCACAGATACGCAGTATTTT.

A remark on this clonotype: A library prepared for alpha chains yielded this beta chain as an off-target read; its size is of little meaning. V gene TRBV30 combines with J gene TRBJ2-5; D possibly corresponds to TRBD1 (6 bases). From germline, CDR1 is GTSNPN and CDR2 SVGIG (reference sequence). CDR3 length: 13 amino acids. The V gene lost 0 bases and the J gene lost 3 bases, with 8 bases spanning the gap. The CDR3 reads CAWSVNREETQYF. The CDR3 DNA is TGTGCCTGGAGTGTTAACAGGGAAGAGACCCAGTACTTC.